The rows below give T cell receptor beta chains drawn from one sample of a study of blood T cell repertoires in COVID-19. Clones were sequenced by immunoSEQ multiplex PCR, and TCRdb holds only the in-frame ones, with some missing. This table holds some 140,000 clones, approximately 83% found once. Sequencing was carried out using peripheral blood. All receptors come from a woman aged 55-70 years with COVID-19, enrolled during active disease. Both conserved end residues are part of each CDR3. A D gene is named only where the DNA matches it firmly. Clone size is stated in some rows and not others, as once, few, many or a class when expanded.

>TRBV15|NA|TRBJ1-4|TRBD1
CATSRGAPGQKLFF
TGTGCCACCAGCAGAGGAGCCCCGGGACAGAAACTGTTTTTT
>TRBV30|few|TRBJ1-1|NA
CAWSEAGNTEAFF
TGTGCCTGGAGTGAGGCGGGGAACACTGAAGCTTTCTTT
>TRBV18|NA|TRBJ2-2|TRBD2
CASSPSGGGSGELFF
TGTGCCAGCTCCCCGTCCGGCGGGGGTTCCGGGGAGCTGTTTTTT
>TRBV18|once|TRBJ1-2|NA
CASSLQGIYGYTF
TGTGCCAGCTCACTTCAGGGAATCTATGGCTACACCTTC
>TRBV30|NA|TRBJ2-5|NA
CAWSWGVGETQYF
TGTGCCTGGAGTTGGGGAGTCGGAGAGACCCAGTACTTC
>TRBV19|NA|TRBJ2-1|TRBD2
CASSNLAGDYEQFF
TGTGCCAGTAGTAATCTAGCGGGAGACTATGAGCAGTTCTTC
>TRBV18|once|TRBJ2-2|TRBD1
CASSRDRGTGELFF
TGTGCCAGCTCAAGGGACAGGGGGACCGGGGAGCTGTTTTTT
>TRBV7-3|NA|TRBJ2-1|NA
CASSGGAALYNEQFF
TGTGCCAGCAGTGGAGGGGCGGCGCTCTACAATGAGCAGTTCTTC
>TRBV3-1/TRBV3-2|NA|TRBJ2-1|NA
CASSQGTGVLNEQFF
TGTGCCAGCAGCCAAGGCACGGGGGTACTTAATGAGCAGTTCTTC
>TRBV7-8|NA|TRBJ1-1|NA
CASSSTENRNTEAFF
TGTGCCAGCAGCTCGACAGAAAACAGGAACACTGAAGCTTTCTTT
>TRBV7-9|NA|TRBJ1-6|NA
CASSIRDTNSPLHF
TGTGCCAGCAGCATCCGGGACACCAATTCACCCCTCCACTTT
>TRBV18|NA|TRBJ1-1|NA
CASSPKNGEAFF
TGTGCCAGCTCACCAAAAAACGGTGAAGCTTTCTTT
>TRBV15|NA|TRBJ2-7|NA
CATSTGSYEQYF
TGTGCCACCAGTACAGGCTCCTACGAGCAGTACTTC
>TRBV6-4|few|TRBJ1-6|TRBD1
CASRVAGTGDSPLHF
TGTGCCAGCAGAGTAGCCGGGACAGGGGATTCACCCCTCCACTTT
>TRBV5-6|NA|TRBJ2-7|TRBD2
CASSWTSGSYEQYF
TGTGCCAGCAGCTGGACTAGCGGTTCCTACGAGCAGTACTTC
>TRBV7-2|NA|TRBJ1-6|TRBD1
CASSSHGTGGSPLHF
TGTGCCAGCAGCTCCCATGGGACAGGGGGTTCACCCCTCCACTTT
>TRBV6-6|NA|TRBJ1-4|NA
CASSITREKLFF
TGTGCCAGCAGTATTACCCGGGAAAAACTGTTTTTT
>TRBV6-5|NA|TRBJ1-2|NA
CASSYSQTRVGGYTF
TGTGCCAGCAGTTACTCTCAGACCAGGGTTGGCGGCTACACCTTC
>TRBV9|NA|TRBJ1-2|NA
CASSVAGANYGYTF
TGTGCCAGCAGCGTAGCCGGTGCCAACTATGGCTACACCTTC
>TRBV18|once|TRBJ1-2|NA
CASSTTVRVEGYTF
TGTGCCAGCTCCACCACGGTCAGGGTGGAAGGCTACACCTTC
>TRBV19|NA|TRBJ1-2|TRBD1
CASSRTGGVYGYTF
TGTGCCAGTAGTAGGACAGGTGGGGTCTATGGCTACACCTTC
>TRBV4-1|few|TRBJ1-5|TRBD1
CASSQLTGAISQPQHF
TGCGCCAGCAGCCAGTTAACAGGGGCGATAAGTCAGCCCCAGCATTTT
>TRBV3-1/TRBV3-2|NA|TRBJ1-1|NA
CASSQADRGTMNTEAFF
TGTGCCAGCAGCCAAGCTGACCGTGGGACTATGAACACTGAAGCTTTCTTT
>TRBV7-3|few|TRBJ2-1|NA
CASSSGASNNEQFF
TGTGCCAGCAGTTCCGGAGCTTCAAACAATGAGCAGTTCTTC
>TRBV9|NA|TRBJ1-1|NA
CASSVRGSNTEAFF
TGTGCCAGCAGCGTAAGGGGATCGAACACTGAAGCTTTCTTT
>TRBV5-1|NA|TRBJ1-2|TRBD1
CASSPRDRGVGYGYTF
TGCGCCAGCAGCCCTCGGGACAGGGGTGTAGGCTATGGCTACACCTTC
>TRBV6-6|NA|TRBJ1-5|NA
CASGPGGHQPQHF
TGTGCCAGCGGCCCAGGAGGTCATCAGCCCCAGCATTTT
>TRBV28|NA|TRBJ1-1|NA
CASSSGGNTEAFF
TGTGCCAGCAGTTCGGGGGGGAACACTGAAGCTTTCTTT
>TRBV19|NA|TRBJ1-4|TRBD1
CASSVGQGATNEKLFF
TGTGCCAGTAGTGTGGGACAGGGGGCAACTAATGAAAAACTGTTTTTT
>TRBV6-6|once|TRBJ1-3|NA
CASFGANRGNTIYF
TGTGCCAGCTTTGGGGCAAATCGAGGAAACACCATATATTTT
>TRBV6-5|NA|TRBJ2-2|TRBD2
CASSSTSGSAGELFF
TGTGCCAGCAGTTCGACTAGCGGGAGCGCCGGGGAGCTGTTTTTT
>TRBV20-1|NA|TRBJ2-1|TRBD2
CSASSVTSGAYNEQFF
TGCAGTGCTAGTTCCGTGACTAGCGGGGCTTACAATGAGCAGTTCTTC
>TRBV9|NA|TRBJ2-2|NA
CASSEGAGELFF
TGTGCCAGCAGCGAGGGGGCCGGGGAGCTGTTTTTT
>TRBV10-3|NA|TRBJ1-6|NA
CAISESNSYNSPLHF
TGTGCCATCAGTGAGTCGAACAGTTATAATTCACCCCTCCACTTT
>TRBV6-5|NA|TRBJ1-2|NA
CATRFRGYGYTF
TGTGCCACCCGATTTCGAGGCTATGGCTACACCTTC
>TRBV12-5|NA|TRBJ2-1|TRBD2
CASGLFLAGGNEQFF
TGTGCTAGTGGTTTGTTCCTAGCGGGAGGCAATGAGCAGTTCTTC
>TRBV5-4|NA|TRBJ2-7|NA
CASSLGASSTYEQYF
TGTGCCAGCAGCTTGGGGGCTAGCTCCACCTACGAGCAGTACTTC
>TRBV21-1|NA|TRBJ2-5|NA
CASSKAGGKETQYF
TGTGCCAGCAGCAAAGCCGGGGGTAAGGAGACCCAGTACTTC
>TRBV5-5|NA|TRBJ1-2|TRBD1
CASSLLGDSAYYGYTF
TGTGCCAGCAGCTTGCTGGGGGACAGCGCCTACTATGGCTACACCTTC
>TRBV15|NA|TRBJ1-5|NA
CATSMPGEGNQPQHF
TGTGCCACCAGCATGCCGGGGGAAGGCAATCAGCCCCAGCATTTT
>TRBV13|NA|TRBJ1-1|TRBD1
CASSSGQGPSEAFF
TGTGCCAGCAGCTCGGGACAGGGGCCTTCAGAAGCTTTCTTT
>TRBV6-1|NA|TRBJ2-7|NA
CASSERGYEQYF
TGTGCCAGCAGTGAGCGGGGCTACGAGCAGTACTTC
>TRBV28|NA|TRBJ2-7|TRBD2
CASSLSGGSYEQYF
TGTGCCAGCAGTTTATCCGGGGGGTCCTACGAGCAGTACTTC
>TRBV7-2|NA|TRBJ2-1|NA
CASRGGYNEQFF
TGTGCCAGCAGAGGAGGGTACAATGAGCAGTTCTTC
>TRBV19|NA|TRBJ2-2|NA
CASSPRQGLVGELFF
TGTGCCAGTAGTCCAAGGCAGGGTTTGGTCGGGGAGCTGTTTTTT
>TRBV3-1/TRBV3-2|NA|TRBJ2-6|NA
CASSPRRTPTSAGANVLTF
TGTGCCAGCAGCCCGCGTAGGACACCCACCTCGGCGGGGGCCAACGTCCTGACTTTC
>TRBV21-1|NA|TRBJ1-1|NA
CASSNEGGTGRDTEAFF
TGTGCCAGCAGCAACGAGGGAGGGACAGGGAGAGACACTGAAGCTTTCTTT